This is a list of T cell receptor beta chains from one sample in a study of blood T cells in healthy people across ages. From the 5' RACE reads, TCRdb called clonotypes with MiXCR, one entry per CDR3 protein. The sample lists approximately 600,000 distinct CDR3 sequences; approximately 59% were seen once. Sequencing input: blood. Receptors originate from a man aged 55 to 70 in good health. Both conserved end residues are part of each CDR3. A D gene is named only where the DNA matches it firmly. Size tells how often a clone was seen (once, few, many) or the class of an expanded clone, and some rows leave it out.

cdr3_length,clone_size,v_call,d_call,j_call,cdr3_nt,cdr3_aa
13,few,TRBV18,-,TRBJ2-7,TGTGCCAGCTCACCACCAGGGGAACGCGAGCAGTACTTC,CASSPPGEREQYF
14,-,TRBV7-9,-,TRBJ1-4,TGTGCCAGCAGCCCCAGAACCGGGAATGAAAAACTGTTTTTT,CASSPRTGNEKLFF
13,-,TRBV20-1,-,TRBJ1-2,TGCAGTTCCGGGGGGACCTCTATGACTGGCTACACCTTC,CSSGGTSMTGYTF
15,few,TRBV18,TRBD1,TRBJ2-7,TGTGCCAGCTCACCCGGGACAGGGGGCTGGTACGAGCAGTACTTC,CASSPGTGGWYEQYF
11,few,TRBV5-1,-,TRBJ1-1,TGCGCCAGCCGGAGGACAGAAGAAGCTTTCTTT,CASRRTEEAFF
15,-,TRBV6-1,-,TRBJ1-6,TGTGCCAGCAGTGCTGGCGGCTGGACCAATTCACCCCTCCACTTT,CASSAGGWTNSPLHF
13,-,TRBV20-1,TRBD1,TRBJ2-1,TGCAGTGCTAGGGCCGGACAGGGCTACGAGCAGTTCTTC,CSARAGQGYEQFF
15,-,TRBV5-1,-,TRBJ2-2,TGCGCCAGCAGCTTTGGCCTTCCCCACACCGGGGAGCTGTTTTTT,CASSFGLPHTGELFF
15,-,TRBV20-1,-,TRBJ2-7,TGCAGTGCCCGACCGGGACAAGACAACCCTTACGAGCAGTACTTC,CSARPGQDNPYEQYF
14,-,TRBV11-2,-,TRBJ2-7,TGTGCCAGCAGCCGTGAGAGGGGAGCCTACGAGCAGTACTTC,CASSRERGAYEQYF
14,-,TRBV20-1,TRBD1,TRBJ2-1,TGCAGTGCCACGACAGGGGGCAGATACAATGAGCAGTTCTTC,CSATTGGRYNEQFF
13,few,TRBV5-1,-,TRBJ2-1,TGCGCCAGCAGGGGGGATCCCTACAATGAGCAGTTCTTC,CASRGDPYNEQFF
14,-,TRBV27,TRBD1,TRBJ2-7,TGTGCCAGCAGTTCCGGGACAGGGTTAAACGAGCAGTACTTC,CASSSGTGLNEQYF
15,-,TRBV12-3/TRBV12-4,-,TRBJ2-3,TGTGCCAGCAGTAAGAACGGACTAACAACAGATACGCAGTATTTT,CASSKNGLTTDTQYF
14,-,TRBV18,TRBD1,TRBJ2-7,TGTGCCAGCTCCTTAAGGGGACAGGGATACGAGCAGTACTTC,CASSLRGQGYEQYF
14,few,TRBV7-2,TRBD2,TRBJ2-5,TGTGCCAGCAGCTTTCGGGGGGGCCCCGAGACCCAGTACTTC,CASSFRGGPETQYF
17,-,TRBV27,TRBD1,TRBJ2-6,TGTGCCAGCAGACTGACAGGGGGCCTCTCTGGGGCCAACGTCCTGACTTTC,CASRLTGGLSGANVLTF